Below, 13 T cell receptor beta chains from the same sample are listed, as sequenced in a study of identical twins. TCRdb processed the 5' RACE reads anew with MiXCR; each CDR3 protein has one entry. The sample records about 690,000 distinct CDR3 sequences, around 5.7% being singletons. The sample taken for sequencing was naive T cells sorted from blood. All receptors derive from a man in his late teens or twenties in good health.

This clonotype has ten or more counts. The chain joins TRBV28 to TRBJ1-6, with D uncertain. The germline CDR1 and CDR2 sequences are MDHEN and SYDVKM. This CDR3 comprises 14 residues. Trimming cost V 4 bases and J 7 bases, with 11 bases left between them. CDR3 bases: TGTGCCAGCAGTTCGCCCATGGGGAATTCACCCCTCCACTTT. Translating it yields CASSSPMGNSPLHF.

This clonotype came up many times. This chain connects TRBV6-5 to TRBJ1-1; D remains unclear. This CDR3 is 14 amino acids long. V shed 2 bases and J shed 2 bases, with 9 bases lying between them. The germline CDR1 and CDR2 sequences are MNHEY and SVGAGI. CDR3 in DNA: TGTGCCAGCAGTTACCTAGGACCCAACACTGAAGCTTTCTTT. It yields the protein CASSYLGPNTEAFF.

This clonotype has a count of ten or more. This chain links TRBV7-2 with TRBJ2-3; possible D gene TRBD2, 5 bases. From germline, CDR1 is SGHTA and CDR2 FQGNSA. The CDR3 loop spans 17 amino acids. Between the trimmed V and J ends, which lost 5 bases and 0 bases, there was a span of 18 bases. The CDR3 DNA is TGTGCCAGCAGCGATCGCGGGCCCCGTGCTAGCACAGATACGCAGTATTTT. Encoded protein: CASSDRGPRASTDTQYF.

This clonotype was detected many times. This chain joins TRBV12-3 or TRBV12-4 and TRBJ2-1; D is possibly TRBD2 (7 bases). Trimming removed 2 bases at V and 6 bases at J, with 20 bases between. The CDR3 spans 17 residues. The CDR3 reads CASSLSGLEGGVNEQFF. The DNA of the CDR3 is TGTGCCAGCAGTTTAAGCGGACTAGAGGGGGGGGTCAATGAGCAGTTCTTC.

This clonotype was seen at least ten times. J is TRBJ2-3 and V is TRBV29-1, with a possible D match to TRBD2 (6 bases). CDR3 length: 15 residues. Trimming took off 0 bases at V and 3 bases at J, with 13 bases between the two ends. Per germline, CDR1 SQVTM and CDR2 ANQGSEA. The CDR3 sequence is CSVEDDGGSTDTQYF. The CDR3 region has the DNA TGCAGCGTTGAAGATGACGGGGGATCGACAGATACGCAGTATTTT.

This clonotype has a count of ten or more. This CDR3 is CSASWGEQYF. The CDR3 DNA reads TGCAGTGCTAGCTGGGGAGAGCAGTACTTC. The chain carries TRBV20-1 and TRBJ2-7; D not certain. The CDR3 sequence is 10 residues long. The germline V gene encodes CDR1 DFQATT and CDR2 SNEGSKA (reference sequence). The V gene lost 3 bases and the J gene lost 7 bases, with 7 bases spanning the gap.

This clonotype has at least ten counts. The chain couples TRBV27 to TRBJ1-1, with no clear D. The germline V gene has CDR1 MNHEY and CDR2 SMNVEV (reference sequence). This CDR3 contains 13 residues. The V gene lost 6 bases and the J gene lost 1 base, with 9 bases spanning the gap. The CDR3 DNA reads TGTGCCAGCAGCTCCATAAGGAACACTGAAGCTTTCTTT. It codes for CASSSIRNTEAFF.

This clonotype turned up a few times. The V call is TRBV7-9, the J call TRBJ2-4; D tentatively reads TRBD1 or TRBD2 (6 bases each). CDR1 SEHNR and CDR2 FQNEAQ come from the germline V gene (reference sequence). This CDR3 comprises 16 residues. V was pared by 4 bases and J by 4 bases, with 17 bases between. The CDR3 spells CASSSGKEGTKNIQYF. The DNA for the CDR3 is TGTGCCAGCAGCTCCGGGAAGGAGGGGACAAAAAACATTCAGTACTTC.

This clonotype has ten or more counts. This sequence joins TRBV7-9 and TRBJ2-1, with no clear D. The CDR3 totals 14 residues. Germline-derived CDR1 and CDR2 are SEHNR and FQNEAQ (reference sequence). Trimming stripped 4 bases from V and 2 bases from J, with 9 bases between. The CDR3 DNA follows: TGTGCCAGCAGCTCACCGGACGCCTACAATGAGCAGTTCTTC. Translation gives CASSSPDAYNEQFF.

This clonotype was found many times. CDR3 DNA: TGTGCCAGCAGTCCTAGCGGGGGGGGCACAGATACGCAGTATTTT. This gives the protein CASSPSGGGTDTQYF. The V and J genes are TRBV6-1 and TRBJ2-3; 12 nucleotides agree with TRBD2. Per germline, CDR1 MNHNS and CDR2 SASEGT. The J segment lost 1 base and the V segment lost 5 bases, leaving 1 base of the junction unmatched. CDR3 length: 15 residues.

This clonotype was detected only a few times. The chain carries TRBV5-5 and TRBJ2-1; no reliable D call. This CDR3 spans 12 amino acids. The germline V and J ends were trimmed by 4 bases and 10 bases, with 12 bases remaining between them. Per germline, CDR1 SGHKS and CDR2 YYEKEE (reference sequence). CDR3 DNA: TGTGCCAGCAGCGTTGACCTACAGGAGCAGTTCTTC. Its translation: CASSVDLQEQFF.

This clonotype was observed a few times. This sequence joins TRBV7-9 and TRBJ2-1, with TRBD2 identical over 14 bases. Looked up from germline, CDR1 is SEHNR and CDR2 is FQNEAQ (reference sequence). The junction had 5 bases not matched to a gene; V was cut back by 5 bases and J by 8 bases. This CDR3 region has 15 residues. The CDR3 region has the DNA TGTGCCAGCAGCCGGGGACTAGCGGGAGTGGATGAGCAGTTCTTC. Its translation is CASSRGLAGVDEQFF.

This clonotype was detected a few times. The CDR3 nucleotides read TGTGCCTGGAGTGTACCGACTAGCGGGAGGGCAGGGAATGAGCAGTTCTTC. This codes for CAWSVPTSGRAGNEQFF. This chain links TRBV30 with TRBJ2-1, with 14 bases identical to TRBD2. With V trimmed by 0 bases and J by 7 bases, 8 bases remained unmatched. The CDR3 runs to 17 residues. In germline, CDR1 is GTSNPN, CDR2 SVGIG (reference sequence).